This TCR beta chain was sequenced for a study of T cells in Graves' hyperthyroidism and ophthalmopathy. Exclusion followed for patients with uncontrolled infection, other autoimmune disease, pregnancy or lactation. Together with thyroid ultrasound, orbital computed tomography, serum thyroxine and TRAb, clinical symptoms were used for diagnoses. A note on this clonotype: No antigen is known for it.

Amplification targeted TCR beta CDR3 regions from RNA transcripts. TCR CDR3 underwent first-round RT-PCR with the HTBI primer set. TCRdb recomputed calls from the multiplex PCR reads with MiXCR, one row per CDR3 protein. This table holds about 600,000 distinct CDR3 sequences, approximately 15% found once. Study results and limitations: Blood also carried most thyroid clonotypes expanded above 0.001. Stable hyperthyroidism was told apart from ophthalmopathy by a model built on 13 V-J features.

The CDR3 extends over 13 amino acids. Losses at the gene ends were 1 base for V and 7 bases for J; bases not matched to a gene: 2. CDR1 and CDR2 (germline): DFQATT, SNEGSKA (reference sequence). The rearrangement joins TRBV20-1 to TRBJ2-1, with 9 positions matching TRBD1. Sequencing was performed on blood. The origin of this receptor is a woman in her forties with Graves' ophthalmopathy. The DNA for the CDR3 is TGCAGTGCTAGAGGGACAGGGGCAAATGAGCAGTTCTTC. Its protein product is CSARGTGANEQFF.